This T cell receptor beta chain was profiled in a study of shared T cell receptors in the human thymus. This table comes from immunoSEQ multiplex PCR, and its TCRdb copy is limited to in-frame clones, with some not included. This table has around 730,000 clones, 80% to 90% appearing once. The CDR3 totals 14 residues. Germline values: CDR1 SGHRS, CDR2 YFSETQ. V was pared by 6 bases and J by 0 bases, with 12 bases between. In addition, the sample was reused for a study of human thymus T cells.

The sequencing sample was made of thymocytes. The sequence was obtained from a girl less than two years old with a congenital heart defect. V and J are TRBV5-1 and TRBJ1-2, with D possibly being TRBD1 (5 bases). CDR3 sequence (DNA): TGCGCCAGCAAATGGGGGGGGGCTAACTATGGCTACACCTTC. Its translation is CASKWGGANYGYTF.